This is a list of T cell receptor beta chains from one sample in a study of shared clonotypes between healthy human individuals. The assay was immunoSEQ multiplex PCR, and TCRdb's table has in-frame clones only and misses some. The table records around 500,000 clones, roughly 85% of them present only once. Material: PBMCs. All receptors derive from a woman between 35 and 50 years old in good health. Some clones in this sample may be carry-over from other donors' samples. The CDR3 runs from the conserved cysteine through the conserved F or W. D genes are given only for firm matches. Some rows have no size entry. The others give once, few or many, or a class for an expanded clone.

TRBV28	NA	13	TRBJ1-2	NA	CASSLGGDYGYTF	TGTGCCAGCAGCCTAGGGGGGGACTATGGCTACACCTTC
TRBV18	NA	15	TRBJ1-1	NA	CASSPLPQENTEAFF	TGTGCCAGCTCACCACTCCCACAAGAGAACACTGAAGCTTTCTTT
TRBV29-1	NA	12	TRBJ2-1	NA	CSVSKPPNEQFF	TGCAGCGTTTCCAAACCGCCCAATGAGCAGTTCTTC
TRBV9	NA	17	TRBJ2-1	TRBD2	CASSVTLPGTRGHEQFF	TGTGCCAGCAGCGTAACTTTACCCGGGACTAGGGGTCACGAGCAGTTCTTC
TRBV29-1	NA	9	TRBJ2-5	NA	CSVAETQYF	TGCAGCGTTGCAGAGACCCAGTACTTC
TRBV5-1	NA	14	TRBJ2-7	TRBD2	CASSSGGLAYEQYF	TGCGCCAGCAGCTCCGGGGGACTAGCGTACGAGCAGTACTTC
TRBV11-1	NA	15	TRBJ2-6	NA	CASSFSYSGANVLTF	TGTGCCAGCAGCTTTTCATACTCTGGGGCCAACGTCCTGACTTTC
TRBV9	NA	13	TRBJ2-3	NA	CASSAIVTDTQYF	TGTGCCAGCAGCGCCATTGTAACAGATACGCAGTATTTT
TRBV29-1	many	14	TRBJ1-4	NA	CSVADSATNEKLFF	TGCAGCGTTGCGGACAGTGCAACTAATGAAAAACTGTTTTTT
TRBV7-8	NA	18	TRBJ2-2	NA	CASSQIGDAELPTGELFF	TGTGCCAGCAGCCAAATAGGTGATGCGGAGCTTCCTACCGGGGAGCTGTTTTTT
TRBV28	NA	14	TRBJ1-2	NA	CASSLGVSLYGYTF	TGTGCCAGCAGTTTGGGCGTCAGCTTGTATGGCTACACCTTC
TRBV5-1	NA	16	TRBJ2-1	NA	CASSYLTTSSYNEQFF	TGCGCCAGCAGCTATCTGACTACGAGCTCCTACAATGAGCAGTTCTTC
TRBV27	NA	14	TRBJ2-1	NA	CASSLSSPYNEQFF	TGTGCCAGCAGTTTATCGTCGCCATACAATGAGCAGTTCTTC
TRBV6-6	NA	14	TRBJ2-7	TRBD1	CASSLEGGASEQYF	TGTGCCAGCTCCCTGGAAGGGGGCGCATCCGAGCAGTACTTC
TRBV7-9	NA	14	TRBJ1-2	NA	CASSPALSDYGYTF	TGTGCCAGCAGTCCCGCCCTGAGTGACTATGGCTACACCTTC
TRBV5-1	NA	14	TRBJ2-2	NA	CASSLIGRTGELFF	TGCGCCAGCAGCTTGATAGGAAGGACCGGGGAGCTGTTTTTT
TRBV4-1	NA	15	TRBJ1-1	TRBD1	CASSYRTGRYTEAFF	TGCGCCAGCAGCTACCGGACAGGGCGGTACACTGAAGCTTTCTTT
TRBV4-2	NA	18	TRBJ2-3	TRBD2	CASSQESITSGSTDTQYF	TGTGCCAGCAGCCAAGAAAGTATAACTAGCGGGAGCACAGATACGCAGTATTTT
TRBV18	NA	14	TRBJ2-1	NA	CASSPIYGGNEQFF	TGTGCCAGCTCACCAATCTATGGGGGGAATGAGCAGTTCTTC
TRBV18	NA	20	TRBJ2-2	TRBD2	CASSPRSSGLAGKGTGELFF	TGTGCCAGCTCACCACGATCTTCCGGACTAGCGGGAAAGGGGACCGGGGAGCTGTTTTTT
TRBV19	NA	14	TRBJ2-2	TRBD1	CASMDRANTGELFF	TGTGCCAGTATGGACAGGGCAAACACCGGGGAGCTGTTTTTT
TRBV21-1	NA	15	TRBJ2-1	NA	CASSKELAGLYEQFF	TGTGCCAGCAGCAAAGAACTAGCGGGTCTGTATGAGCAGTTCTTC
TRBV9	few	19	TRBJ2-2	TRBD2	CASRGRGEGARANTGELFF	TGTGCCAGCAGGGGGCGAGGGGAGGGAGCCCGAGCGAACACCGGGGAGCTGTTTTTT
TRBV2	NA	15	TRBJ1-1	NA	CASSEALGGFTEAFF	TGTGCCAGCAGTGAAGCGCTTGGAGGTTTTACTGAAGCTTTCTTT
TRBV7-9	NA	14	TRBJ2-1	TRBD1	CASSLGGQAYEQFF	TGTGCCAGCAGCTTAGGGGGACAGGCGTATGAGCAGTTCTTC
TRBV6-6	NA	14	TRBJ1-5	NA	CASSYSNRDYPQHF	TGTGCCAGCAGTTACTCGAACAGGGATTATCCCCAGCATTTT
TRBV11-3	NA	14	TRBJ2-5	TRBD1	CASSSGQLQETQYF	TGTGCCAGCAGCTCGGGACAGCTTCAAGAGACCCAGTACTTC
TRBV7-3	NA	13	TRBJ2-3	NA	CASSLTFSDTQYF	TGTGCCAGCAGCTTAACGTTTTCGGATACGCAGTATTTT
TRBV7-9	NA	17	TRBJ2-7	NA	CASSASRGSWSSHEQYF	TGTGCCAGCAGCGCTTCCCGGGGTAGCTGGAGTTCCCACGAGCAGTACTTC
TRBV21-1	NA	16	TRBJ2-7	NA	CASSASRDWRAYEQYF	TGTGCCAGCAGCGCCAGCCGGGACTGGCGAGCTTACGAGCAGTACTTC
TRBV10-1	NA	16	TRBJ2-1	NA	CASSGSALSSYNEQFF	TGCGCCAGCAGTGGCTCAGCATTGAGCTCCTACAATGAGCAGTTCTTC
TRBV6-5	NA	13	TRBJ1-5	NA	CASSRRRDQPQHF	TGTGCCAGCAGCAGACGCCGGGATCAGCCCCAGCATTTT
TRBV27	many	15	TRBJ2-7	TRBD2	CASSTGTSFSVWQYF	TGTGCCAGCAGTACCGGGACTAGCTTTTCGGTTTGGCAGTACTTC
TRBV9	NA	13	TRBJ1-1	TRBD1	CASSVGQGTEAFF	TGTGCCAGCAGCGTTGGACAGGGCACTGAAGCTTTCTTT
TRBV27	NA	15	TRBJ2-3	NA	CASSQHRTGTDTQYF	TGTGCCAGCAGTCAACACCGGACAGGCACAGATACGCAGTATTTT
TRBV2	once	13	TRBJ2-7	NA	CASSEEGEYEQYF	TGTGCCAGCAGTGAAGAGGGAGAGTACGAGCAGTACTTC
TRBV28	few	15	TRBJ1-2	NA	CASSYHKDSNYGYTF	TGTGCCAGCAGTTATCACAAAGACAGTAACTATGGCTACACCTTC
TRBV7-2	many	18	TRBJ2-1	TRBD2	CASSRPPGASGNRNEQFF	TGTGCCAGCAGCCGCCCTCCGGGGGCTAGCGGGAATAGAAATGAGCAGTTCTTC
TRBV20-1	NA	11	TRBJ2-1	NA	CSTRSGAEQFF	TGCAGTACCCGCTCAGGGGCGGAGCAGTTCTTC
TRBV28	NA	13	TRBJ2-5	NA	CASTGDSQETQYF	TGTGCCAGCACCGGTGACAGCCAAGAGACCCAGTACTTC
TRBV27	NA	14	TRBJ2-7	NA	CASSWTRESYEQYF	TGTGCCAGCAGTTGGACAAGGGAAAGCTACGAGCAGTACTTC
TRBV4-2	NA	14	TRBJ1-5	NA	CASSQGHSNQPQHF	TGTGCCAGCAGCCAGGGACACAGCAATCAGCCCCAGCATTTT
TRBV6-5	NA	15	TRBJ1-3	NA	CATGGAGISGNTIYF	TGTGCCACCGGAGGGGCCGGGATCTCTGGAAACACCATATATTTT
TRBV28	NA	12	TRBJ1-4	NA	CASRQGGEKLFF	TGTGCCAGCAGACAGGGAGGCGAAAAACTGTTTTTT
TRBV5-1	NA	18	TRBJ2-3	TRBD2	CASSWGTSGVTSTDTQYF	TGCGCCAGCAGCTGGGGGACTAGCGGGGTCACTAGCACAGATACGCAGTATTTT
TRBV7-2	once	16	TRBJ2-2	NA	CASSHTWHNQHRGAVF	TGTGCCAGCAGTCACACCTGGCATAATCAACACCGGGGAGCTGTTTTT
TRBV10-1	NA	14	TRBJ2-3	NA	CANTRTSGTDTQYF	TGCGCCAACACGAGGACATCGGGCACAGATACGCAGTATTTT
TRBV5-1	NA	16	TRBJ2-7	TRBD2	CASSLVAGILPYEQYF	TGCGCCAGCAGCTTGGTAGCGGGGATCCTACCCTACGAGCAGTACTTC
TRBV5-1	NA	16	TRBJ1-6	NA	CASSLAFRIDNSPLHF	TGCGCCAGCAGCTTGGCTTTCCGGATCGATAATTCACCCCTCCACTTT
TRBV15	NA	19	TRBJ2-2	TRBD2	CATSGVWLAGKGNTGELFF	TGTGCCACCAGTGGGGTTTGGCTAGCGGGTAAAGGGAACACCGGGGAGCTGTTTTTT
TRBV27	once	16	TRBJ2-7	TRBD2	CASRFTPTSGTYEQYF	TGTGCCAGCCGATTTACCCCGACTAGCGGTACCTACGAGCAGTACTTC
TRBV30	NA	13	TRBJ2-7	TRBD2	CACSSGSSYEQYF	TGTGCCTGCTCTAGCGGGAGCTCCTACGAGCAGTACTTC